This T cell receptor (beta chain) stems from a study of shared clonotypes between healthy human individuals. Sequencing was performed on unsorted PBMC DNA using ten immunoSEQ deep assay plates. Using immunoSEQ multiplex PCR, the repertoire was profiled, and TCRdb retains in-frame clones only, with some absent. The sample shows about 490,000 clones, around 73% of them seen only once. This clone was seen at least ten times. One end of the junction varies from germline; a read error may be responsible. This sample also contains other DNA sequences that code for the same CDR3. The length of the CDR3 is 15 residues. Germline V lookup: CDR1 GTSNPN, CDR2 SVGIG (reference sequence). Donors comprised only Caucasian adults living in Nashville, Tennessee.

Material: PBMCs. The chain recombines TRBV30 with TRBJ2-7, with 7 bases that match TRBD2. This receptor was obtained from a middle-aged woman in good health. Some clones in this sample may be carry-over from other donors' samples. In nucleotides, the CDR3 is TGTGCCTGGAGTGGTCAGGCGGGAGTTGCATACGAGCAATACTTC. This translates into CAWSGQAGVAYEQYF.